This T cell receptor beta chain was captured in a study of shared clonotypes between healthy human individuals. General observations from the study: Lower generation probabilities were found for non-shared clonotypes than for those shared by all four donors. Rarefaction revealed incomplete sorted-subset sequencing despite large depth.

Notes on this clone: What it binds is not known.

The naive CD8 population came from CD45RO-negative cells selected for CCR7, without terminally differentiated effector memory CD45RA+ cells. Each of the donors was a healthy adult who was HIV-negative and had not had a recent acute infection or vaccination. Genomic DNA (from each subset) was split evenly across several immunoSEQ plates. Sequencing was performed with immunoSEQ multiplex PCR; in TCRdb, only in-frame clones are kept and a portion is missing. The sample has about 2.1 million clones; 93% are singletons. Material for sequencing was naive CD8+ T cells from PBMCs. The source is a man between 18 and 29 years old in good health. Some clones in this sample may be carry-over from other donors' samples.

CDR3 region: CASSFLLREGPRDEQFF. In nucleotides, the CDR3 is TGTGCCAGCAGCTTCTTGTTGCGGGAGGGCCCGAGGGATGAGCAGTTCTTC. The V call is TRBV7-2, the J call TRBJ2-1; 9 bases line up with TRBD2. The trim removed 3 bases at V and 8 bases at J, leaving 14 bases unmatched. This CDR3 has 17 residues. CDR1 SGHTA and CDR2 FQGNSA come from the germline V gene.